This T cell receptor (beta chain) appears in the sequencing data of a study of blood T cell repertoires in COVID-19. Study-wide context: The study drew acute and convalescent COVID-19 samples from the United States, Italy and Spain.

The V gene's germline CDR1 is GTSNPN and CDR2 SVGIG (reference sequence). This CDR3 is 12 amino acids long. The ends were cut back, 2 bases at V and 4 bases at J, with 8 bases in the middle. The count of this clone is one. Data came from immunoSEQ multiplex PCR; TCRdb stores just in-frame clones and leaves some out. The sample holds around 290,000 clones; 80% to 90% are singletons and the top ten take approximately 7.8%. The sample was peripheral blood. This clonotype was obtained from a woman aged 45-59 years who had recovered from COVID-19. The rearrangement links TRBV30 to TRBJ1-1; a weak D match, TRBD1 (5 bases). The CDR3 loop reads CAWSLRATEAFF. CDR3 coding DNA: TGTGCCTGGAGTCTCAGGGCCACTGAAGCTTTCTTT.